This T cell receptor beta chain was identified during a study of cytomegalovirus exposure and HLA in healthy donors. Study outcomes and limitations: Evidence from a later analysis indicated that most CMV-associated TCR beta chains looked HLA-restricted. Later analysis indicated greater clonal expansion among HLA-associated TCR beta chains than among equally common other chains. The listing of about 150 TCR beta chains classed them as cytomegalovirus-associated.

PCR employed 60 Vbeta and 13 Jbeta primers. Sequencing was performed with immunoSEQ multiplex PCR; in TCRdb, only in-frame clones are kept and a portion is missing. The repertoire holds 200,000 to 250,000 clones, around 80% seen once, with about 3% in the top ten. Turning to this clone: Its target is not known.

CDR3 length equals 15 residues. Germline V gene lookup returns CDR1 SEHNR and CDR2 FQNEAQ (reference sequence). V lost 7 bases, J lost 1 base, and 5 bases stayed unmatched. This chain uses TRBV7-9 with TRBJ2-2; 8 bases align to TRBD1. The clonotype comes from a man aged 30-40 years in good health and CMV-seronegative. Sample: PBMCs. The CDR3, as DNA: TGTGCCAGCACCTCCGACAGGGGGAACACCGGGGAGCTGTTTTTT. This gives the protein CASTSDRGNTGELFF.